This T cell receptor (beta chain) was obtained from a study of blood T cell repertoires in COVID-19. J gave up 7 bases and V 3 bases, and 15 bases lay outside the gene matches. Germline CDR1 is MGHRA and CDR2 is YSYEKL. CDR3 size: 18 residues. Adults between about 18 and 95 years of age took part from about two dozen US areas. Cohort 3 donors were reported recovered after two negative PCRs, clearance, or symptom resolution. Per the original methods: Amplification of reference gene primers was used by the study to estimate nucleated cell counts. TCRdb's copy holds only in-frame clones and misses some; the assay was immunoSEQ multiplex PCR. That table gives V, J and clone size, and the DNA gave D and trimming. The sample lists about 300,000 clones; about nine tenths were seen once.

The sequenced sample consisted of PBMCs or T cells enriched from blood (not recorded which). This chain links TRBV4-1 with TRBJ2-2; 9 bases are a match to TRBD2. This clonotype was sampled from a middle-aged woman who had recovered from COVID-19. The CDR3 loop reads CASSQPGSAGGPIGELFF. The CDR3 DNA follows: TGCGCCAGCAGCCAGCCAGGCAGTGCGGGAGGGCCCATCGGGGAGCTGTTTTTT.